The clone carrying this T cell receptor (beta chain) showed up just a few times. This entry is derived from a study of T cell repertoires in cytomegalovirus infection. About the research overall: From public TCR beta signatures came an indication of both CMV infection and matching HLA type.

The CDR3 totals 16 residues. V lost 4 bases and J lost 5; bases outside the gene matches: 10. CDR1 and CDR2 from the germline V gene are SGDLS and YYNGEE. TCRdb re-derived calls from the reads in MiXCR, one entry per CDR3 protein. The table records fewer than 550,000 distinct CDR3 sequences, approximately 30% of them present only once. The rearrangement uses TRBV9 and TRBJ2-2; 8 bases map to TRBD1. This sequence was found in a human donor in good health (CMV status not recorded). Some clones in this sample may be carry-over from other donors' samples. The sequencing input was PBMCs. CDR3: CASSSRRGQGTGELFF. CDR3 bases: TGTGCCAGCAGCTCGAGACGCGGACAGGGAACCGGGGAGCTGTTTTTT.